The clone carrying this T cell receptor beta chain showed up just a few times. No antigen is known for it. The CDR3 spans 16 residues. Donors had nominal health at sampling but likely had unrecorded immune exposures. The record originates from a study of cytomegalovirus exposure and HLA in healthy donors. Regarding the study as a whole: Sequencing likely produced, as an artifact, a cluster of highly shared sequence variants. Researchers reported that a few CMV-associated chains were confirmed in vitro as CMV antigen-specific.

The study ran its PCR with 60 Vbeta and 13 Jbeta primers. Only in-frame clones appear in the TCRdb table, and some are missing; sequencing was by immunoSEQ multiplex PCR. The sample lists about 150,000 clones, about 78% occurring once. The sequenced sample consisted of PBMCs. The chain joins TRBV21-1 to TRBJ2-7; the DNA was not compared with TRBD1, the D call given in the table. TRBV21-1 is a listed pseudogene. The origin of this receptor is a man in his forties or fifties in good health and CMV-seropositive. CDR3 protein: CASSKVLGSGTYEQYF. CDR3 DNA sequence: TGTGCCAGCAGCAAAGTGCTCGGGTCAGGGACCTACGAGCAGTACTTC.